This T cell receptor beta chain stems from a study of T cell repertoires in cytomegalovirus infection. Study-level background: HLA-B-restricted CMV epitopes that are well studied, plus recently identified HLA-C-restricted ones, were used by the study. Through public TCR beta signatures, both CMV infection and matching HLA type were indicated.

A few counts support this clonotype. Its target is unknown. Study-level results: The response measured ex vivo was dominated by TCR beta clonotypes (HLA-C-restricted and CMV-specific). Carriers of CMV plus the relevant HLA were identified by cumulative public TCR beta family frequency.

In TCRdb, the reads were re-called with MiXCR into one record per CDR3 protein. The sample yields about 700,000 distinct CDR3 sequences, about 33% seen once. Looked up from germline, CDR1 is MGHRA and CDR2 is YSYEKL. Trimming left V 1 base short and J 4 bases short, with 3 bases between. The CDR3 is made up of 12 amino acids. V and J are TRBV4-1 and TRBJ2-3; unclear D gene. This clonotype was sampled from a human donor in good health (CMV status not recorded). Some clones in this sample may be carry-over from other donors' samples. This specimen consisted of cultured PBMCs, obtained from culture after CMV antigen stimulation. CDR3 bases: TGCGCCAGCAGCCAAGCGGCAGATACGCAGTATTTT. Amino acids: CASSQAADTQYF.